These T cell receptor beta chains were read from a single sample in a study of CXCR3-negative and CXCR3-positive naive CD8 T cells. TCRdb reworked the 5' RACE reads into one entry per CDR3 protein, no DNA. The table lists under 85,000 distinct CDR3 sequences. Sequencing was performed on naive CXCR3- CD8+ T cells from blood. The receptor set was obtained from a human donor in good health. Some clones in this sample may be carry-over from other donors' samples. Both conserved end residues are part of each CDR3.

v_call: TRBV10-1
j_call: TRBJ1-1
cdr3_aa: CASSIKEGDWDTEAFF

v_call: TRBV14
j_call: TRBJ1-2
cdr3_aa: CASSQLQGDGYTF

v_call: TRBV7-9
j_call: TRBJ2-5
cdr3_aa: CASSPSGGQGLQETQYF

v_call: TRBV4-3
j_call: TRBJ2-1
cdr3_aa: CASSQDRIALSSYNEQFF

v_call: TRBV9
j_call: TRBJ2-1
cdr3_aa: CASSASFDGYNEQFF

v_call: TRBV12-3/TRBV12-4
j_call: TRBJ2-5
cdr3_aa: CASSLLASGGEETQYF

v_call: TRBV29-1
j_call: TRBJ2-2
cdr3_aa: CSVSGSANTGELFF

v_call: TRBV29-1
j_call: TRBJ2-3
cdr3_aa: CSVLMGDLSPDTQYF

v_call: TRBV9
j_call: TRBJ2-7
cdr3_aa: CASSAPGHPSYEQYF

v_call: TRBV4-3
j_call: TRBJ2-1
cdr3_aa: CASSQDRGRYNEQFF

v_call: TRBV7-3
j_call: TRBJ2-7
cdr3_aa: CASSPGWTIPYEQYF

v_call: TRBV20-1
j_call: TRBJ2-1
cdr3_aa: CSARSSGDKNEQFF

v_call: TRBV5-1
j_call: TRBJ2-5
cdr3_aa: CASRREGSQYF

v_call: TRBV6-2/TRBV6-3
j_call: TRBJ2-7
cdr3_aa: CAISELSGGNEQYF

v_call: TRBV29-1
j_call: TRBJ2-7
cdr3_aa: CSVVGLAGEQYF

v_call: TRBV4-3
j_call: TRBJ1-1
cdr3_aa: CASSPGGGTEAFF

v_call: TRBV11-3
j_call: TRBJ2-3
cdr3_aa: CASSLVSGRVTDTQYF

v_call: TRBV5-1
j_call: TRBJ2-7
cdr3_aa: CASRYREKDEQYF

v_call: TRBV6-5
j_call: TRBJ1-1
cdr3_aa: CASSYDGTGGTEAFF

v_call: TRBV29-1
j_call: TRBJ2-1
cdr3_aa: CSVEVWGPRSRNEQFF

v_call: TRBV5-1
j_call: TRBJ1-1
cdr3_aa: CASSELQGVNTEAFF

v_call: TRBV7-6
j_call: TRBJ2-7
cdr3_aa: CASSLYGSGQRSSYEQYF

v_call: TRBV21-1
j_call: TRBJ1-2
cdr3_aa: CASSKAADTAYGYTF

v_call: TRBV29-1
j_call: TRBJ2-3
cdr3_aa: CSVEVRAGDDTDTQYF

v_call: TRBV7-9
j_call: TRBJ2-7
cdr3_aa: CASSLTSYEQYF

v_call: TRBV5-1
j_call: TRBJ2-7
cdr3_aa: CASSWDGPDEQYF

v_call: TRBV12-3/TRBV12-4
j_call: TRBJ2-3
cdr3_aa: CASSSLTGRPDTQYF

v_call: TRBV18
j_call: TRBJ2-2
cdr3_aa: CASSPLNTLNWELFF

v_call: TRBV20-1
j_call: TRBJ2-1
cdr3_aa: CSASGGSYNEQFF

v_call: TRBV28
j_call: TRBJ2-1
cdr3_aa: CASSLGDRNNEQFF

v_call: TRBV7-2
j_call: TRBJ1-4
cdr3_aa: CASSLDTGVANEKLFF

v_call: TRBV29-1
j_call: TRBJ2-7
cdr3_aa: CSVEGLEDRFPYEQYF

v_call: TRBV29-1
j_call: TRBJ2-2
cdr3_aa: CSVEDPAAKPGELFF